A selection of T cell receptor beta chains follows, all from one sample in a study of monozygotic twins with inflammatory bowel disease. TCRdb derives one entry per CDR3 protein from the 5' RACE reads, leaving out DNA. This sample lists nearly 450,000 distinct CDR3 sequences; its ten largest clones have 2% to 3%. The sequenced sample consisted of blood. All receptors come from a human donor with ulcerative colitis or Crohn's disease, or a healthy co-twin of an affected twin (not recorded which). Both conserved end residues are part of each CDR3.

cdr3_aa,j_call,v_call
CASSSAPPGTRNEQYF,TRBJ2-7,TRBV5-1
CASSPRDTGISNTGELFF,TRBJ2-2,TRBV11-1
CASSLERAYNEQFF,TRBJ2-1,TRBV28
CASSLVGTGLVQYF,TRBJ2-7,TRBV7-9
CASSVAPATNEKLFF,TRBJ1-4,TRBV9
CSARTYREKQYF,TRBJ2-7,TRBV20-1
CASRDQERRVYNEQFF,TRBJ2-1,TRBV19
CASSQDFLGTTYHNEQFF,TRBJ2-1,TRBV4-2
CASSKGQSYEQYF,TRBJ2-7,TRBV5-1
CASSPRVDTGELFF,TRBJ2-2,TRBV3-1
CASSLLSTTGGSATF,TRBJ1-2,TRBV5-5
CASGSPSGTSGQETQYF,TRBJ2-5,TRBV12-5
CASSQINDMDYEQYF,TRBJ2-7,TRBV3-1
CSARDRVSGNTIYF,TRBJ1-3,TRBV20-1
CASSFPETTYNEQFF,TRBJ2-1,TRBV5-4
CAWSVGTTYGYTF,TRBJ1-2,TRBV30
CAWDRGTETQYF,TRBJ2-5,TRBV30
CASSYPGGGFLDEQYF,TRBJ2-7,TRBV28
CASRTSGSNTGELFF,TRBJ2-2,TRBV3-1
CASSPQGYNSPLHF,TRBJ1-6,TRBV6-1
CASTTTSLGYEQYF,TRBJ2-7,TRBV11-2
CASSLRWGSSGEKLFF,TRBJ1-4,TRBV12-3/TRBV12-4
CSADRQAGNYGYTF,TRBJ1-2,TRBV20-1
CSVEDWGAFNYGYTF,TRBJ1-2,TRBV29-1
CASSSQPGTEAFF,TRBJ1-1,TRBV7-8
CASSSRQISYNEQFF,TRBJ2-1,TRBV12-3/TRBV12-4
CAGRDLYNSPLHF,TRBJ1-6,TRBV6-2/TRBV6-3
CASSPPETGSYTDTQYF,TRBJ2-3,TRBV5-1
CASSSGTAGVQPQHF,TRBJ1-5,TRBV19
CASRLDSNQPQHF,TRBJ1-5,TRBV6-5
CSARDVGQTEQYF,TRBJ2-7,TRBV20-1
CASSQKDGPQHF,TRBJ1-5,TRBV7-8
CASSLGTGTGNQPQHF,TRBJ1-5,TRBV5-6
CASSPGSTGELFF,TRBJ2-2,TRBV12-3/TRBV12-4
CASSGQGRESMETQYF,TRBJ2-5,TRBV18
CASGLVYRVGEQFF,TRBJ2-1,TRBV7-8
CASSPTPRIPYEQYF,TRBJ2-7,TRBV5-1
CASSLVQRTGELFF,TRBJ2-2,TRBV5-1
CSARRLAGGFPSTDTQYF,TRBJ2-3,TRBV20-1
CASSLGSSPPEQYF,TRBJ2-7,TRBV7-9